These 25 T cell receptor beta chains share one sample of origin, sequenced in a study of beta chain features in type 1 diabetes. All of the isolated RNA was reverse transcribed, so expressed TCRB transcripts were sequenced. The protocol was immunoSEQ multiplex PCR, while the TCRdb copy is restricted to in-frame clones and leaves out a portion. Among 300,000 to 350,000 clones, about a tenth were seen once, and the ten largest hold over 0.95%. Study-level points and caveats: Shortening that was moderate but significant affected the TCRB CDR3s of Type 1 diabetes patients in all four CD4+ subsets.

No antigen has been identified for these receptors. The specimen sequenced was central memory CD4+ T cells from blood. All receptors come from a man between 25 and 39 years old with type 1 diabetes.

The rearrangement uses TRBV6-5 and TRBJ2-7, with D possibly TRBD1 on 7 matching bases. Trimming took 6 bases from V and 2 from J, leaving 14 bases between them. The CDR3 sequence is 14 residues long. Germline values: CDR1 MNHEY, CDR2 SVGAGI. The CDR3 sequence: CASRPDREAYEQYF. In DNA form, the CDR3 reads TGTGCCAGCAGGCCCGACAGGGAGGCCTACGAGCAGTACTTC.

The V and J genes are TRBV7-2 and TRBJ1-5; D ambiguous. This CDR3 region has 18 residues. Germline loops: CDR1 SGHTA, CDR2 FQGNSA. The ends were cut back, 1 base at V and 2 bases at J, with 18 bases in the middle. The DNA for the CDR3 is TGTGCCAGCAGCTTAGGTGCAGAGCAAGCCGGAGGCAATCAGCCCCAGCATTTT. Translating it yields CASSLGAEQAGGNQPQHF.

This clone was recorded many times. V gene TRBV19 combines with J gene TRBJ2-5; TRBD1 agrees at 8 bases. The CDR3 is made up of 14 amino acids. V dropped 6 bases and J dropped 3; count of bases not matched to a gene: 6. Germline V lookup: CDR1 LNHDA, CDR2 SQIVND (reference sequence). CDR3 bases: TGTGCCAGTAGCCCAGGACAGGGCGAAGAGACCCAGTACTTC. It specifies CASSPGQGEETQYF.

This chain joins TRBV19 and TRBJ1-1; D uncertain. This CDR3 has 13 residues. Between the trimmed V and J ends, which lost 7 bases and 7 bases, there was a span of 16 bases. Germline CDR1 is LNHDA and CDR2 is SQIVND (reference sequence). This CDR3 reads CASKEGTKGEAFF. The DNA for the CDR3 is TGTGCCAGTAAGGAGGGCACGAAGGGTGAAGCTTTCTTT.

This sequence joins TRBV18 and TRBJ2-3; D possibly matches TRBD1 or TRBD2 (5 bases each). The V gene lost 8 bases and the J gene lost 1 base, with 10 bases spanning the gap. The CDR3 loop spans 13 amino acids. CDR1 is KGHSH, CDR2 LQKENI, per germline. In DNA form, the CDR3 reads TGTGCCAGCCTACTAGGGGGCACAGATACGCAGTATTTT. Protein product: CASLLGGTDTQYF.

For the CDR3, the DNA is TGTGCCAGCAGCCGCGACTGGTCCGAGCAGTACTTC. Protein: CASSRDWSEQYF. The chain combines TRBV5-4 with TRBJ2-7; no clear D. The germline V gene encodes CDR1 SGHNT and CDR2 YYREEE (reference sequence). The CDR3 covers 12 residues. Trimming removed 4 bases at V and 6 bases at J, with 11 bases between. Full variable domain (missing parts from reference TRBV5-4 and TRBJ2-7): ETGVTQSPTHLIKTRGQQVTLRCSSQSGHNTVSWYQQALGQGPQFIFQYYREEENGRGNFPPRFSGLQFPNYSSELNVNALELDDSALYLCASSRDWSEQYFGPGTRLTVT.

This clone was recorded a few times. The identical CDR3 is also encoded by other nucleotide sequences in the sample. This chain links TRBV29-1 with TRBJ1-3; D ambiguous. The CDR3 loop spans 12 amino acids. Germline CDR1 SQVTM, CDR2 ANQGSEA. The V end lost 7 bases, the J end lost 1 base, and 8 bases lay between the germline ends. The CDR3 reads CSAGESGNTIYF. CDR3 nucleotides: TGCAGCGCCGGGGAATCTGGAAACACCATATATTTT.

This clone has just a few counts. The chain uses TRBV2 and TRBJ2-3; no firm D call. V was trimmed by 6 bases and J by 4 bases, leaving 8 bases between them. The CDR3 length is 12 residues. The germline CDR1 and CDR2 sequences are SNHLY and FYNNEI. DNA of the CDR3: TGTGCCAGCAGCCAACGACCAGATACGCAGTATTTT. It specifies CASSQRPDTQYF.

This clone was counted many times. The V gene is TRBV5-1, the J gene TRBJ2-7; possibly TRBD1 or TRBD2 for D (5 bases each). V shed 4 bases and J shed 5 bases, with 13 bases lying between them. The CDR3 totals 13 residues. CDR1 and CDR2 (germline): SGHRS, YFSETQ. The CDR3 nucleotides are TGCGCCAGCAGCATTAAGGGGAGCGACGAGCAGTACTTC. Its translation: CASSIKGSDEQYF.

The sample holds a few counts of this clone. This sequence joins TRBV4-3 and TRBJ1-5; D perhaps matches TRBD1 (6 bases). V dropped 3 bases and J dropped 7 bases, with 16 bases sitting between them. Germline V CDR1 and CDR2: LGHNA, YSLEER. The CDR3 totals 15 residues. The CDR3 sequence: CASSQSTGGQQPQHF. CDR3 nucleotide sequence: TGCGCCAGCAGCCAGAGTACGGGGGGCCAACAGCCCCAGCATTTT.

This clone was observed a few times. The genes are TRBV27 and TRBJ1-6; a weak D match, TRBD1 (6 bases). Germline assignment: CDR1 MNHEY and CDR2 SMNVEV (reference sequence). The CDR3 loop spans 15 amino acids. Trimming removed 7 bases from V and 7 bases from J, with 17 bases in between. CDR3 in amino acids: CASTDRWQGNSPLHF. The DNA of the CDR3 is TGTGCCAGCACCGACAGGTGGCAGGGAAATTCACCCCTCCACTTT.

The chain employs TRBV19 and TRBJ1-4; D unclear. CDR1 and CDR2 (germline): LNHDA, SQIVND (reference sequence). V gave up 4 bases and J gave up 8 bases, with 17 bases separating them. The CDR3 extends over 15 amino acids. CDR3 DNA: TGTGCCAGTAGTACCCCCCGGGAATGGACGGAAAAACTGTTTTTT. It translates to CASSTPREWTEKLFF.

In its sample, this clone was seen a few times. The V and J genes are TRBV11-2 and TRBJ2-2; D is perhaps TRBD1 (7 bases). Trimming took 4 bases from V and 4 from J, leaving 13 bases between them. Germline CDR1 and CDR2: SGHAT and FQNNGV. The CDR3 is 15 amino acids. The CDR3 DNA follows: TGTGCCAGCAGCTCACGACAGGGAGGCACCGGGGAGCTGTTTTTT. This gives the protein CASSSRQGGTGELFF.

This clone showed up just a few times. The gene calls are TRBV6-1 and TRBJ2-3; TRBD1 is a possible D gene (5 bases). CDR1 is MNHNS and CDR2 is SASEGT in the germline V gene. Trimming pared 5 bases from V and 4 bases from J, leaving 16 bases between. CDR3 length equals 15 residues. In nucleotides, the CDR3 is TGTGCCAGCAGTCAACAAATGGGGCGTGCAGATACGCAGTATTTT. It specifies CASSQQMGRADTQYF.

This clone was counted a few times. The V call is TRBV7-2, the J call TRBJ1-1; D may be TRBD1 (6 bases). V gave up 5 bases and J gave up 6 bases, with 10 bases separating them. Germline-derived CDR1 and CDR2 are SGHTA and FQGNSA. The CDR3 spans 12 residues. CDR3 sequence: CASSLRGAEAFF. Here the CDR3 DNA reads TGTGCCAGCAGCCTGAGGGGGGCTGAAGCTTTCTTT.

This clone was found a few times. This chain links TRBV18 with TRBJ2-7; TRBD1 is a possible D gene (6 bases). Trimming took off 3 bases at V and 1 base at J, with 10 bases between the two ends. CDR1 is KGHSH and CDR2 is LQKENI in the germline V gene. There are 14 residues in the CDR3. DNA for the CDR3: TGTGCCAGCTCACCTGGGACATCTTCCTACGAGCAGTACTTC. Encoded protein: CASSPGTSSYEQYF.

About this clone: The sample holds other DNA sequences that translate to the same CDR3. The chain has TRBV7-2 and TRBJ2-5; D ambiguous. Per germline, CDR1 SGHTA and CDR2 FQGNSA. The CDR3 loop spans 13 amino acids. V dropped 0 bases and J dropped 5 bases, with 7 bases sitting between them. CDR3 amino acids: CASSLALEETQYF. As DNA, the CDR3 is TGTGCCAGCAGCTTAGCGCTAGAGGAGACCCAGTACTTC.

The chain is built from TRBV18 and TRBJ2-1, with 9 positions matching TRBD1. The CDR3 is made up of 17 amino acids. The V gene's germline CDR1 is KGHSH and CDR2 LQKENI. J lost 10 bases, V lost 1 base, and 14 bases had no gene match. The CDR3 DNA reads TGTGCCAGCTCACCACTTTCGGGACAGGGTTCTTTCGGGGAGCAGTTCTTC. Its translation is CASSPLSGQGSFGEQFF.

The genes are TRBV19 and TRBJ2-3; 8 bases are a match to TRBD1. V lost 6 bases to trimming and J lost 3 bases; unmatched junction nucleotides: 11. The CDR3 runs 16 residues. From germline, CDR1 is LNHDA and CDR2 SQIVND (reference sequence). As DNA, the CDR3 is TGTGCCAGTAGGCGACAGGGGATCGCCAGTACAGATACGCAGTATTTT. Translating gives CASRRQGIASTDTQYF.

The table lists this clone with a few counts. The J gene is TRBJ2-5, the V gene TRBV11-2; D call uncertain. The CDR3 contains 13 residues. Germline V lookup: CDR1 SGHAT, CDR2 FQNNGV. The ends were cut back, 10 bases at V and 5 bases at J, with 17 bases in the middle. The CDR3 region is CATAGRWVETQYF. CDR3 nucleotides: TGTGCCACCGCAGGAAGATGGGTCGAGACCCAGTACTTC. The entire variable domain, with the rest obtained from reference TRBV11-2 and TRBJ2-5, is as follows: EAGVAQSPRYKIIEKRQSVAFWCNPISGHATLYWYQQILGQGPKLLIQFQNNGVVDDSQLPKDRFSAERLKGVDSTLKIQPAKLEDSAVYLCATAGRWVETQYFGPGTRLLVL.

This clone turned up a few times. The rearrangement links TRBV2 to TRBJ1-2; D unresolved. Germline values: CDR1 SNHLY, CDR2 FYNNEI. Trimming took 3 bases from V and 4 from J, leaving 9 bases between them. The CDR3 has 13 amino acids. Here the CDR3 reads CASSDDKAYGYTF. Here the CDR3 DNA reads TGTGCCAGCAGTGATGACAAGGCCTATGGCTACACCTTC.

The chain recombines TRBV6-5 with TRBJ1-2; TRBD1 is a possible D gene (6 bases). V was clipped by 4 bases and J by 7 bases, with 13 bases between them. Per the germline V gene, CDR1 is MNHEY and CDR2 is SVGAGI. The CDR3 is made up of 13 amino acids. CDR3 region: CASSFPQGIGYTF. The CDR3 DNA reads as TGTGCCAGCAGTTTCCCACAGGGTATTGGCTACACCTTC.

The gene calls are TRBV2 and TRBJ1-2; 8 nucleotides align to TRBD1. The V segment lost 4 bases and the J segment 5 bases; nucleotides outside the gene matches: 6. The CDR3 is made up of 14 amino acids. Looked up from germline, CDR1 is SNHLY and CDR2 is FYNNEI. The chain's CDR3 is CASSARTGNYGYTF. The CDR3 DNA is TGTGCCAGCAGTGCCAGGACAGGGAATTATGGCTACACCTTC.

This clone was seen more than once but under ten times. V gene TRBV28 combines with J gene TRBJ1-5; no firm D call. The CDR3 sequence is 13 residues long. Germline lookup yields CDR1 MDHEN and CDR2 SYDVKM. Trimming took off 7 bases at V and 1 base at J, with 8 bases between the two ends. The CDR3: CASTFDSNQPQHF. The CDR3 region has the DNA TGTGCCAGCACCTTCGACAGCAATCAGCCCCAGCATTTT.

This clone was seen only a few times. This chain joins TRBV5-6 and TRBJ2-4; TRBD1 matches at 10 bases. The CDR3 is 14 amino acids. Losses at the gene ends were 5 bases for V and 5 bases for J; bases not matched to a gene: 4. Germline CDR1 is SGHDT and CDR2 is YYEEEE. CDR3 region: CASSIGQGENIQYF. The CDR3, as DNA: TGTGCCAGCAGTATAGGACAGGGGGAAAACATTCAGTACTTC.